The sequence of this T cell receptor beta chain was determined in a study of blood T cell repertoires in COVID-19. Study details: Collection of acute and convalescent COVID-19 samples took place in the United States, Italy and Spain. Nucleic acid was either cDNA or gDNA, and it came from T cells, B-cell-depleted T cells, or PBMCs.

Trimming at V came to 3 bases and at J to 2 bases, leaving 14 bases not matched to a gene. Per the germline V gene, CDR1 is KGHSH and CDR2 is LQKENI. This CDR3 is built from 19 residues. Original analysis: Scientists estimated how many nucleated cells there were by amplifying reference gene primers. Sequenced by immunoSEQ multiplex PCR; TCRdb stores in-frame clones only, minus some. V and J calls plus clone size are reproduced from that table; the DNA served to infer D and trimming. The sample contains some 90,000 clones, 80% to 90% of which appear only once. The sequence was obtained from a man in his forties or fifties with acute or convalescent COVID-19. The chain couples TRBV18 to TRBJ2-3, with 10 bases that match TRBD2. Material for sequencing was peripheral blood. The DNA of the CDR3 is TGTGCCAGCTCACCTTTTCAGCGGGGGGGCCGGCGGGACACAGATACGCAGTATTTT. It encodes CASSPFQRGGRRDTDTQYF.